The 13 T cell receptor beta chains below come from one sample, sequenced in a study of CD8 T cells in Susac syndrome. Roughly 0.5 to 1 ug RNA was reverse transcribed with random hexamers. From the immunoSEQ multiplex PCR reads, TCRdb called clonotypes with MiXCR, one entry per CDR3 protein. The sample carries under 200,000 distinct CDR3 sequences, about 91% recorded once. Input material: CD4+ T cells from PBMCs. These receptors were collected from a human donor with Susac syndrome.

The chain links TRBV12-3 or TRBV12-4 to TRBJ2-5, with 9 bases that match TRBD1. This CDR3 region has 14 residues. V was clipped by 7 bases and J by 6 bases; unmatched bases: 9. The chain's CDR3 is CASNTGTGKQTQYF. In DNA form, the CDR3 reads TGTGCCAGCAATACCGGGACAGGGAAGCAGACCCAGTACTTC.

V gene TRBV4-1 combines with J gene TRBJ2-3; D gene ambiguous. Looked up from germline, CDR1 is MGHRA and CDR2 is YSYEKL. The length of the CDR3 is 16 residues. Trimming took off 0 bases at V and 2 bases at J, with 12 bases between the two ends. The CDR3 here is CASSQDRPPNTDTQYF. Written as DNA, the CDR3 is TGCGCCAGCAGCCAAGATCGGCCTCCCAACACAGATACGCAGTATTTT.

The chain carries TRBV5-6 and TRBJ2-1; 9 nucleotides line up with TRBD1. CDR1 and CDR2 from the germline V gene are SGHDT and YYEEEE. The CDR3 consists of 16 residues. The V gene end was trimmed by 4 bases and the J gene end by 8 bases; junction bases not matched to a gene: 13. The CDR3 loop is CASSPRDRVLVHEQFF. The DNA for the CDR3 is TGTGCCAGCAGCCCCCGGGACAGGGTCCTTGTCCATGAGCAGTTCTTC.

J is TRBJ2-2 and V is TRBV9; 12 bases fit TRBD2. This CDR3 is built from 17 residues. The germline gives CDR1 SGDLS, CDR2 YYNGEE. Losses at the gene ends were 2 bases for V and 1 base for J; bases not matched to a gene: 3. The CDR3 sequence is CASSVTSGGKNTGELFF. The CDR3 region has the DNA TGTGCCAGCAGCGTCACTAGCGGGGGGAAGAACACCGGGGAGCTGTTTTTT. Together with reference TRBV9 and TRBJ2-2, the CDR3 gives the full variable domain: DSGVTQTPKHLITATGQRVTLRCSPRSGDLSVYWYQQSLDQGLQFLIQYYNGEERAKGNILERFSAQQFPDLHSELNLSSLELGDSALYFCASSVTSGGKNTGELFFGEGSRLTVL.

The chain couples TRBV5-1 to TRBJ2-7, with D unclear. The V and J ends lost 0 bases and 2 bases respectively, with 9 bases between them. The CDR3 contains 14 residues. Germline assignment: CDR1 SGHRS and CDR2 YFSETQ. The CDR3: CASSLAPQPYEQYF. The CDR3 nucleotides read TGCGCCAGCAGCTTGGCCCCGCAACCCTACGAGCAGTACTTC. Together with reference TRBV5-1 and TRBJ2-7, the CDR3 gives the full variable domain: KAGVTQTPRYLIKTRGQQVTLSCSPISGHRSVSWYQQTPGQGLQFLFEYFSETQRNKGNFPGRFSGRQFSNSRSEMNVSTLELGDSALYLCASSLAPQPYEQYFGPGTRLTVT.

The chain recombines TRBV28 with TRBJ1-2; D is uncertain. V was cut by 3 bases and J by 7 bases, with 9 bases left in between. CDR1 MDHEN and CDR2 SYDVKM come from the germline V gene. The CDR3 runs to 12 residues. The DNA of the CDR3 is TGTGCCAGCAGTTTCATTACGGCTGGCTACACCTTC. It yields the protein CASSFITAGYTF.

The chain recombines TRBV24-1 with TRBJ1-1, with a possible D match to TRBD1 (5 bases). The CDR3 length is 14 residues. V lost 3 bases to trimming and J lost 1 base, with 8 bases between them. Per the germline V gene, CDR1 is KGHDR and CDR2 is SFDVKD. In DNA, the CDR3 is TGTGCCACCAGTGATGGGGGGAGGAACACTGAAGCTTTCTTT. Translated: CATSDGGRNTEAFF.

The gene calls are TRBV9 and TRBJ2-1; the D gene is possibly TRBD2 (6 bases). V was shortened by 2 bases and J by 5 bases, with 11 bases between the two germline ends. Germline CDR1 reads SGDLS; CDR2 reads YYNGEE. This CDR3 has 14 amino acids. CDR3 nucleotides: TGTGCCAGCAGCGTCTCTACGGGGGACAATGAGCAGTTCTTC. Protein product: CASSVSTGDNEQFF.

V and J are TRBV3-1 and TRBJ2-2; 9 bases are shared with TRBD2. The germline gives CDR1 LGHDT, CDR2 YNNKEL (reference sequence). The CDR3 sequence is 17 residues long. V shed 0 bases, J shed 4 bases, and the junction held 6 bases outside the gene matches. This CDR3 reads CASSQDQRLAVTGELFF. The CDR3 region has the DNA TGTGCCAGCAGCCAAGATCAACGACTAGCGGTCACCGGGGAGCTGTTTTTT. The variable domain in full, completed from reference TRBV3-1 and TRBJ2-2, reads DTAVSQTPKYLVTQMGNDKSIKCEQNLGHDTMYWYKQDSKKFLKIMFSYNNKELIINETVPNRFSPKSPDKAHLNLHINSLELGDSAVYFCASSQDQRLAVTGELFFGEGSRLTVL.

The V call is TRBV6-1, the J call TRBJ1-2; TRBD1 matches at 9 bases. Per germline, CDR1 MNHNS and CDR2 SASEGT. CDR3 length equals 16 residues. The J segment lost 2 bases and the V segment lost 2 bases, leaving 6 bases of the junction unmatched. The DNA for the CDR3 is TGTGCCAGCAGTGAACGAACAGGGGGCGGGAACTATGGCTACACCTTC. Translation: CASSERTGGGNYGYTF.

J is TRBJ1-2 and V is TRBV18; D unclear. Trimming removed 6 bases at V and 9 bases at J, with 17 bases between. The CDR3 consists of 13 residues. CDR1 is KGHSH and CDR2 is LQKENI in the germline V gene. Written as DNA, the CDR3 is TGTGCCAGCTCTCAAGACTGGGATTCAAGCTACACCTTC. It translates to CASSQDWDSSYTF.

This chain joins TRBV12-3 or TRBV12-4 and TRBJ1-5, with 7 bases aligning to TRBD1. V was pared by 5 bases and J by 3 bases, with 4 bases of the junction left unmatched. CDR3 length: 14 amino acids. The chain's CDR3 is CASSPTGDNQPQHF. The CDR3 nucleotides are TGTGCCAGCAGTCCTACAGGGGACAATCAGCCCCAGCATTTT.

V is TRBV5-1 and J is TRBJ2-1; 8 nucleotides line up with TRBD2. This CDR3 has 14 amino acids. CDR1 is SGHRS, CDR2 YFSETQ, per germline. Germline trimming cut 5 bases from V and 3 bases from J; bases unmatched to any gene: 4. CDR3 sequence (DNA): TGCGCCAGCAGTAGCGGGATACTCTACAATGAGCAGTTCTTC. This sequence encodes CASSSGILYNEQFF. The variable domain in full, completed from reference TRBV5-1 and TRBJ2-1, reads KAGVTQTPRYLIKTRGQQVTLSCSPISGHRSVSWYQQTPGQGLQFLFEYFSETQRNKGNFPGRFSGRQFSNSRSEMNVSTLELGDSALYLCASSSGILYNEQFFGPGTRLTVL.